The clone carrying this T cell receptor beta chain was detected many times. Antigen unknown. Researchers prepared the TCRbeta library using unique molecular identifiers, the study reports. TCRdb re-analysed the PCR reads in MiXCR, keeping a single row per CDR3 protein. The sample holds about 490,000 distinct CDR3 sequences, approximately 10% seen once. The CDR3 is made up of 14 amino acids. V shed 4 bases and J shed 1 base, with 13 bases lying between them. CDR1 is SQVTM and CDR2 is ANQGSEA in the germline V gene. The record originates from a study of T-cell reconstitution after alpha-beta-depleted transplantation in children. Whole-study findings and limits: About two months after transplant, alpha-beta T cells reportedly came from several hundred expanded graft clones. Hyperexpanded clones declined; after one year, newly produced T cells mostly supplied diversity. From surviving recipient T cells and thymic progenitors came the high day-60 TCRbeta diversity observed in some patients.

The material sequenced was PBMCs, taken before TCRalphabeta/CD19-depleted stem cell transplant. The source of this sequence is a child aged 2-15 years with inherited bone marrow failure, due to receive a stem cell transplant. The V gene is TRBV29-1, the J gene TRBJ1-1; D is perhaps TRBD1 (5 bases). The CDR3 sequence is CSVGGGGWNTEAFF. The CDR3 DNA reads TGCAGCGTTGGCGGGGGTGGCTGGAACACTGAAGCTTTCTTT.